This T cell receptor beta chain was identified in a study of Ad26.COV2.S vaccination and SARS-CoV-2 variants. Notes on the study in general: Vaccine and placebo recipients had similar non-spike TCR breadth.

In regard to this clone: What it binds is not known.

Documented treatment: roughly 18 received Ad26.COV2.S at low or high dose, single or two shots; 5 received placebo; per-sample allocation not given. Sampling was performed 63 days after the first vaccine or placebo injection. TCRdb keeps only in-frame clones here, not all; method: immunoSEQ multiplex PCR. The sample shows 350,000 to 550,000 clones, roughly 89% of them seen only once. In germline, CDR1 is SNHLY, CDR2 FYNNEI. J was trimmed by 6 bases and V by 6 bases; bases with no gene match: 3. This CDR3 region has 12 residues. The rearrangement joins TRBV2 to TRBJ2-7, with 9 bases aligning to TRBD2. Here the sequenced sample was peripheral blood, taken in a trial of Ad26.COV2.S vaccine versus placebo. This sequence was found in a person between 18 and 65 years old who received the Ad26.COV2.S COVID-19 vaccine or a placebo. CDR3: CASRTSGSEQYV. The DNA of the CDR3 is TGTGCCAGCAGGACTAGCGGCAGCGAGCAGTACGTC.